This TCR beta chain was observed in a study of human T cells and chemical hapten exposure (dated by TCRdb to the early 2020s). Background for the entire study: For sensitization, 2% DPC in acetone was applied to a roughly 2 cm by roughly 2 cm area of upper inner arm skin. Throughout the study period of 20 to 30 weeks, patients also received therapeutic DPC doses to the scalp every week. Patch testing was done on the upper back using Finn chambers containing 0.01% DPC, and results were scored after 6 days according to International Contact Dermatitis Research Group standards. Alopecia areata with under or over 50% scalp involvement, alopecia totalis and alopecia universalis were represented in the patient cohort, which was mostly female. The libraries were sequenced as a pool, and the TCR yield per sample differed mostly because of small variations in library volumes within the pool. In alopecia patients, the study followed how the peripheral blood TCR repertoire changed in vivo over primary and secondary sensitization to diphenylcyclopropenone (DPC), a hapten. Patient blood was sampled pre-sensitization (week 0) and at 2, 6 and about 24 weeks after DPC sensitization. About 28 alopecia patients gave blood for TCR sequencing at one to four time points (pre-sensitization, 2, 6 and 24 weeks).

The meaning of the sample's time point label: patch test 2, 6 weeks after DPC sensitization. Read against the paper, the sample's treatment or condition label means: therapeutic diphenylcyclopropenone sensitization with weekly scalp DPC. At each patch-test visit, blood was drawn before the patch test was applied. Patients were considered eligible if aged 18 to 70, diagnosed with alopecia and deemed suitable for DPC therapy, and patients were excluded if pregnant. Total RNA was isolated from unfractionated whole blood collected in Tempus Blood RNA tubes. What the study reported, not specific to this receptor: The number of TCRs above 1 in 1000 frequency did not change with DPC sensitization; there was no evidence of global repertoire structure alterations. Expanded TCRs formed significantly more large CDR3 similarity clusters than pre-sensitization or healthy control sets, consistent with antigen-driven responses. All patients had alopecia, a presumed autoimmune disease, so their immune response might differ from that of healthy individuals. After repeated subsampling, changes were observed in the strength of the expansion versus patch-test correlation and in the threshold at which the correlation became significant. Patch test score correlated positively with the number of PT1 expanded TCRs, reaching significance at thresholds 8, 16 and 32 but not at 4.

V sheds 2 bases and J sheds 0 bases, leaving 14 bases between their ends. The germline V gene specifies SGHTS as CDR1 and YDEGEE as CDR2. Inclusive of the bounding cysteine and phenylalanine, the CDR3 is 16 residues long. Here the CDR3 DNA is all that survives: 48 bases in frame from base 1. The library was built by means of RACE. Sequenced using a NextSeq 500. During library preparation, unique molecular identifiers were attached to individual cDNA molecules so that TCRs could be counted quantitatively and reproducibly. From each blood RNA sample, both TCR alpha and TCR beta chains were sequenced. In the original analysis: The median number of TCRs per sample was roughly 94,000, ranging from about 20,000 to 700,000. The Decombinator software suite was used to annotate the V, J and CDR3 of the TCR reads. For the PS versus PT1 abundance plots, all samples were subsampled to the same number of TCRs (28,000). TCRs were defined as expanded if absent before sensitization and observed at least eight times at the 2-week time point. TCRdb handled the public reads itself, with Q25 trimming in fastp and clone calling in MiXCR, and kept productive beta chains. Every distinct CDR3 protein forms one entry, paired with its most common genes and DNA. TCRdb, not the original authors, processed these V and J calls. The sample profile shows roughly 69,000 distinct CDR3 sequences; 10% of them were found once. 6.8% of the sample is held by the ten biggest clonotypes.

This clonotype showed up many times. Its antigen is still unknown. Base qualities are not provided; no much larger clone lies one nucleotide away. The sequencing used whole blood, collected in connection with sensitization to the hapten diphenylcyclopropenone (DPC). This receptor was obtained from a woman between 45 and 65 years old with alopecia areata. Some clones in this sample may be carry-over from other donors' samples. The chain was built from TRBV5-8 and TRBJ1-2; a confident D gene designation cannot be given. The CDR3 here reads CASSFQGSAANYGYTF. The DNA sequence follows: TGTGCCAGCAGCTTTCAAGGTTCGGCAGCTAACTATGGCTACACCTTC.